Given below is one T cell receptor (beta chain) in context. Its antigen is undetermined. Sampled blood was obtained at baseline, cycle 4 day 1, and cycle 7 day 1. The sample originates from a study of OX40 agonist ivuxolimab in advanced cancers. Across the study: Of mixed ages from roughly 23 to 80 and averaging approximately 60 years, the group was over 80% male. Study results and caveats: Clonal expansion among partial responders at 0.1-3.0 mg/kg ranked near the lowest.

Trimming cost V 0 bases and J 9 bases, with 13 bases left between them. The germline V gene encodes CDR1 SGHRS and CDR2 YFSETQ. The CDR3 sequence is 14 residues long. TCRdb keeps only in-frame clones here, not all; method: immunoSEQ multiplex PCR. This table has tens of thousands of clones, approximately 80% appearing once. The source was CD4+ or CD8+ T cells sorted from blood, collected in a trial of the OX40 agonist ivuxolimab. The V call is TRBV5-1, the J call TRBJ2-1; D may be TRBD1 (5 bases). The TCR comes from an adult with an advanced solid tumor such as melanoma, head and neck, liver or kidney cancer. CDR3 coding DNA: TGCGCCAGCAGCTTGGGTGTGGGGCGAGGTGAGCAGTTCTTC. Amino acid sequence: CASSLGVGRGEQFF.